This paragraph reports one TCR beta chain. RNA amounts of about 0.45 to 1 ug underwent reverse transcription with random hexamers. A multiplex approach, immunoSEQ multiplex PCR, amplified TCR beta CDR3 across 54 Vbeta and 13 Jbeta. Using its own MiXCR run on the immunoSEQ multiplex PCR reads, TCRdb lists one record per CDR3 protein. Among approximately 70,000 distinct CDR3 sequences listed, about 95% were seen once. This specimen belongs to a study of CD8 T cells in Susac syndrome. Sequencing of TCR beta was performed on blood CD8+ and CD4+ T cells. Controls matched for sex and age were healthy donors. Bulk CD8+ and CD4+ cells came from magnetic negative isolation; CD8+ TEMRA by FACS. Sequencing was performed on CD8+ T cells from PBMCs. This TCR was recovered from a human donor in good health.

CDR3 in amino acids: CASSSGVREQYF. The CDR3 coding sequence is TGTGCCAGCAGTTCAGGGGTGAGGGAGCAGTACTTC. The chain employs TRBV27 and TRBJ2-7, with D possibly matching TRBD1 (6 bases). Germline V CDR1 and CDR2: MNHEY, SMNVEV (reference sequence). V was trimmed by 4 bases and J by 7 bases, leaving 11 bases between them. This CDR3 comprises 12 residues.